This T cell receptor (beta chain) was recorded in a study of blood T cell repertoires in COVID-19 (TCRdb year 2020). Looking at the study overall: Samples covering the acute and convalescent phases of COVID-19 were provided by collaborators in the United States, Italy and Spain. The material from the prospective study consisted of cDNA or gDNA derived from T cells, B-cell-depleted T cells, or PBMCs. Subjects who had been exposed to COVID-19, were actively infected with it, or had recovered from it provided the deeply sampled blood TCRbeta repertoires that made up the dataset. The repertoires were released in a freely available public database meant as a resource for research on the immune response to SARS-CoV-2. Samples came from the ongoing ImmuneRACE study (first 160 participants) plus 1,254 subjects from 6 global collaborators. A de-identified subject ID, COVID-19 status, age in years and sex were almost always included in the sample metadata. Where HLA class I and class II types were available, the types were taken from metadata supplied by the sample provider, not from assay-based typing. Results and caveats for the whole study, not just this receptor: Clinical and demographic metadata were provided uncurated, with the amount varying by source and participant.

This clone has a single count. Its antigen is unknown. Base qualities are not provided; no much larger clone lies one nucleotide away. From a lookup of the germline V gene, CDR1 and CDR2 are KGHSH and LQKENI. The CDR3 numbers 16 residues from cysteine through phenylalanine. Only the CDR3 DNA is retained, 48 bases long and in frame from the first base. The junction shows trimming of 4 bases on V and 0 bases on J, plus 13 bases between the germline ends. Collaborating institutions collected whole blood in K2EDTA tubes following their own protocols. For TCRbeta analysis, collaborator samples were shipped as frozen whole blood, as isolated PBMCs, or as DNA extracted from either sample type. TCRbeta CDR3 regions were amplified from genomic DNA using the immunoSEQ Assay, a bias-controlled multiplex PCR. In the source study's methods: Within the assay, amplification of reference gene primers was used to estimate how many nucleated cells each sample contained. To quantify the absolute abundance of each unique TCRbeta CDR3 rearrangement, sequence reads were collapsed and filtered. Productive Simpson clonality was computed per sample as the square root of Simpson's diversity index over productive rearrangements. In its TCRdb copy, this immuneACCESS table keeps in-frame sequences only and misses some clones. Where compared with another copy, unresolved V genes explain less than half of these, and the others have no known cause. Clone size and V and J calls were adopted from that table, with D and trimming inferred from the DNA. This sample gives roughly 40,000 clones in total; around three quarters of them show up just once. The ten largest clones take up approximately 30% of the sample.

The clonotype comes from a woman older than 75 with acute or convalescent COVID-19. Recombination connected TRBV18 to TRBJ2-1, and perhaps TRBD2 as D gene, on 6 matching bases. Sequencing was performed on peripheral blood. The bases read TGTGCCAGCTCACTCCTAGCGCAGAGCTCCTACAATGAGCAGTTCTTC. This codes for CASSLLAQSSYNEQFF.